Below are 18 T cell receptor beta chains sequenced from a single sample in a study of blood T cell repertoires in COVID-19 (dated by TCRdb to between 2020 and 2021). Libraries came from the immunoSEQ multiplex PCR assay. TCRdb re-hosts the immuneACCESS table, in-frame sequences only. Its copies lack some clones; in the studies checked, an unresolved V gene accounts for under half of them, and the cause for the rest is not known. The sample includes over 600,000 clones, with 85% to 90% observed a single time. The top ten constitute roughly 0.26% of the sample. The sample consisted of peripheral blood. These receptors originate from a woman under 30 with acute or convalescent COVID-19.

The DNA for the CDR3 is TGTGCCAGCAGCCCCTCGACAGGGGGCCTGTCTCGTATCTCTGAAGCTTTCTTT. Amino acids: CASSPSTGGLSRISEAFF. The V call is TRBV7-3, the J call TRBJ1-1; 10 positions agree with TRBD1. Germline-derived CDR1 and CDR2 are SGHTA and FQGTGA. The CDR3 consists of 18 residues. The ends lost 5 bases at V and 6 bases at J; junction bases unmatched: 18. Supplemented by reference TRBV7-3 and TRBJ1-1, the full variable domain reads GAGVSQTPSNKVTEKGKYVELRCDPISGHTALYWYRQSLGQGPEFLIYFQGTGAADDSGLPNDRFFAVRPEGSVSTLKIQRTERGDSAVYLCASSPSTGGLSRISEAFFGQGTRLTVV.

This clone was counted between two and nine times. V and J are TRBV7-3 and TRBJ2-7, with a weak D call TRBD2 (6 bases). Between the trimmed V and J ends, which lost 5 bases and 3 bases, there was a span of 11 bases. Germline V lookup: CDR1 SGHTA, CDR2 FQGTGA. The CDR3 is 13 residues long. DNA of the CDR3: TGTGCCAGCAGCCTCCGCGGGGACTACGAGCAGTACTTC. It translates to CASSLRGDYEQYF. Using reference TRBV7-3 and TRBJ2-7 for the parts outside the CDR3, the full variable domain is GAGVSQTPSNKVTEKGKYVELRCDPISGHTALYWYRQSLGQGPEFLIYFQGTGAADDSGLPNDRFFAVRPEGSVSTLKIQRTERGDSAVYLCASSLRGDYEQYFGPGTRLTVT.

This chain joins TRBV9 and TRBJ2-7; no firm D call. Trimming took 0 bases from V and 1 from J, leaving 14 bases between them. This CDR3 is built from 16 residues. The germline V gene encodes CDR1 SGDLS and CDR2 YYNGEE. The CDR3 DNA sequence: TGTGCCAGCAGCGTAGGTGTTAGCCGGTCATCCTACGAGCAGTACTTC. As protein: CASSVGVSRSSYEQYF.

The chain couples TRBV7-2 to TRBJ2-2, with 12 bases aligning to TRBD2. V trimming: 5 bases; J trimming: 3 bases; junction bases outside the gene matches: 4. This CDR3 contains 16 residues. Looked up from germline, CDR1 is SGHTA and CDR2 is FQGNSA. The CDR3 here is CASSLRLAGDTGELFF. The DNA for the CDR3 is TGTGCCAGCAGCCTAAGACTAGCGGGAGACACCGGGGAGCTGTTTTTT.

The V call is TRBV9, the J call TRBJ2-7; D might be TRBD2 (6 bases). The CDR3 contains 15 residues. Germline V gene data show CDR1 as SGDLS and CDR2 as YYNGEE. V lost 4 bases, J lost 4 bases, and 18 bases lay in between. CDR3 nucleotides: TGTGCCAGCAGCTCAAGCCCGGGACTCTCTTACGAGCAGTACTTC. It codes for CASSSSPGLSYEQYF.

The V call is TRBV19, the J call TRBJ2-2, with TRBD2 identical over 10 bases. The V and J ends lost 2 bases and 8 bases, in that order; junction bases with no gene match: 8. The CDR3 has 16 amino acids. From germline, CDR1 is LNHDA and CDR2 SQIVND (reference sequence). CDR3 protein: CASSILAGAPEGELFF. CDR3 sequence (DNA): TGTGCCAGTAGTATACTAGCGGGGGCCCCGGAGGGGGAGCTGTTTTTT.

The J gene is TRBJ1-5, the V gene TRBV27; D is ambiguous. The V gene lost 0 bases and the J gene lost 7 bases, with 10 bases spanning the gap. CDR1 and CDR2 from the germline V gene are MNHEY and SMNVEV (reference sequence). This CDR3 spans 14 amino acids. The DNA of the CDR3 is TGTGCCAGCAGTTTATCACAGTTTCGGCAGCCCCAGCATTTT. It yields the protein CASSLSQFRQPQHF.

This chain joins TRBV7-9 and TRBJ1-1; D gene uncertain. The germline V and J ends were trimmed by 1 base and 4 bases, with 10 bases remaining between them. Germline V CDR1 and CDR2: SEHNR, FQNEAQ (reference sequence). This CDR3 spans 14 amino acids. In DNA form, the CDR3 reads TGTGCCAGCAGCTTAGGCGACCGACTCACTGAAGCTTTCTTT. Its protein product is CASSLGDRLTEAFF. Filled out from reference TRBV7-9 and TRBJ1-1, the complete variable domain reads DTGVSQNPRHKITKRGQNVTFRCDPISEHNRLYWYRQTLGQGPEFLTYFQNEAQLEKSRLLSDRFSAERPKGSFSTLEIQRTEQGDSAMYLCASSLGDRLTEAFFGQGTRLTVV.

The chain couples TRBV7-9 to TRBJ1-1; possible D gene TRBD1, 6 bases. Trimming removed 5 bases at V and 6 bases at J, with 16 bases between. The germline V gene encodes CDR1 SEHNR and CDR2 FQNEAQ (reference sequence). The CDR3 spans 14 residues. The CDR3 DNA sequence: TGTGCCAGCAGCGCAAGGGGGGGGAGCCCTGAAGCTTTCTTT. It translates to CASSARGGSPEAFF.

This chain links TRBV7-8 with TRBJ1-3; the D gene is possibly TRBD1 (5 bases). CDR1 is SGHVS, CDR2 FQNEAQ, per germline. Trimming pared 3 bases from V and 2 bases from J, leaving 11 bases between. The CDR3 contains 15 residues. This CDR3 is CASSFPRTTGNTIYF. In DNA, the CDR3 is TGTGCCAGCAGCTTCCCCAGGACAACTGGAAACACCATATATTTT.

This clone appeared a single time. V is TRBV7-2 and J is TRBJ2-7; 11 nucleotides agree with TRBD2. V was pared by 4 bases and J by 4 bases, with 6 bases of the junction left unmatched. The germline V gene has CDR1 SGHTA and CDR2 FQGNSA. The CDR3 spans 15 residues. CDR3 sequence: CASSSLAGGAYEQYF. The CDR3 DNA reads TGTGCCAGCAGCTCCCTAGCGGGGGGAGCATACGAGCAGTACTTC. The whole variable domain, filled in from reference TRBV7-2 and TRBJ2-7, reads GAGVSQSPSNKVTEKGKDVELRCDPISGHTALYWYRQSLGQGLEFLIYFQGNSAPDKSGLPSDRFSAERTGGSVSTLTIQRTQQEDSAVYLCASSSLAGGAYEQYFGPGTRLTVT.

This chain connects TRBV9 to TRBJ2-7; 9 positions match TRBD2. Germline trimming cut 4 bases from V and 2 bases from J; bases unmatched to any gene: 7. The CDR3 has 15 amino acids. Germline V gene data show CDR1 as SGDLS and CDR2 as YYNGEE. The CDR3 sequence: CASSPGLANPYEQYF. In DNA, the CDR3 is TGTGCCAGCAGCCCAGGACTAGCGAACCCCTACGAGCAGTACTTC.

The V and J genes are TRBV29-1 and TRBJ1-4, with unresolved D. The ends were cut back, 4 bases at V and 7 bases at J, with 13 bases in the middle. The CDR3 extends over 13 amino acids. The germline V gene has CDR1 SQVTM and CDR2 ANQGSEA. CDR3 DNA: TGCAGCGTTGCGTCCCTATCGGGTGAAAAACTGTTTTTT. Translating gives CSVASLSGEKLFF.

V is TRBV15 and J is TRBJ1-2, with 7 bases aligning to TRBD1. This CDR3 comprises 16 residues. The germline gives CDR1 LNHNV, CDR2 YYDKDF (reference sequence). V lost 3 bases, J lost 4 bases, and 11 bases stayed unmatched. CDR3 loop: CATSSGLGQKLYGYTF. The CDR3 nucleotides are TGTGCCACCAGCAGCGGCCTGGGACAGAAACTCTATGGCTACACCTTC.

The rearrangement joins TRBV6-5 to TRBJ1-2, with 7 bases matching TRBD1. Germline CDR1 MNHEY, CDR2 SVGAGI. J was trimmed by 4 bases and V by 8 bases; bases with no gene match: 10. This CDR3 spans 14 amino acids. CDR3 sequence: CASYPPGQSYGYTF. In DNA form, the CDR3 reads TGTGCCAGCTATCCCCCGGGACAGAGCTATGGCTACACCTTC.

Details on this clone: Its ends do not fully match the called genes, so a read error is possible. The chain recombines TRBV2 with TRBJ1-2; 7 bases map to TRBD1. The CDR3 totals 11 residues. CDR1 is SNHLY and CDR2 is FYNNEI in the germline V gene. The CDR3 nucleotides read TGTGCCAGCAGCGGGTTCCGGGACAGCATCTTC. It codes for CASSGFRDSIF. Looking up the rest from reference TRBV2 and TRBJ1-2 gives the full variable domain: EPEVTQTPSHQVTQMGQEVILRCVPISNHLYFYWYRQILGQKVEFLVSFYNNEISEKSEIFDDQFSVERPDGSNFTLKIRSTKLEDSAMYFCASSGFRDSIFGSGTRLTVV.

This clone occurred once. The chain combines TRBV28 with TRBJ2-1; no clear D. Germline CDR1 MDHEN, CDR2 SYDVKM. There are 10 residues in the CDR3. Deletions cut 6 bases from V and 12 bases from J, with 9 bases between. For the CDR3, the DNA is TGTGCCAGCAGCCATACACGGCAGTTCTTC. Protein: CASSHTRQFF.

Only one count was recorded for this clone. The chain links TRBV24-1 to TRBJ2-1; 8 nucleotides line up with TRBD2. The CDR3 is 15 amino acids. The junction had 6 bases not matched to a gene; V was cut back by 4 bases and J by 5 bases. Germline-derived CDR1 and CDR2 are KGHDR and SFDVKD. CDR3 protein: CATSDPSGGNNEQFF. The CDR3 bases are TGTGCCACCAGTGACCCAAGCGGGGGCAACAATGAGCAGTTCTTC.